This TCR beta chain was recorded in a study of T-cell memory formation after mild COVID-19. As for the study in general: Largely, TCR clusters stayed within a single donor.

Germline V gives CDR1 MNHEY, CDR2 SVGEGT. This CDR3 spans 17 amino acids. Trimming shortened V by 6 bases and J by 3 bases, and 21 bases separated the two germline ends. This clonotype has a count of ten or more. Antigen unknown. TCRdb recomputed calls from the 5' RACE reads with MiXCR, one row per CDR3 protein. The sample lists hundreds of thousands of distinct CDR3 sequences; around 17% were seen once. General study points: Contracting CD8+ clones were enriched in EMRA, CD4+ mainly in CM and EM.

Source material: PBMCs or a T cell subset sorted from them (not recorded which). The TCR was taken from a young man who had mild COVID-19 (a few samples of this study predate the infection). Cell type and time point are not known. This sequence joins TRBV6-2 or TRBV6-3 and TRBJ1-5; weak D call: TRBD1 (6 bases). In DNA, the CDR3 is TGTGCCAGCAGCTCCGCAGGCGGGGGGCACTTCAATCAGCCCCAGCATTTT. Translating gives CASSSAGGGHFNQPQHF.